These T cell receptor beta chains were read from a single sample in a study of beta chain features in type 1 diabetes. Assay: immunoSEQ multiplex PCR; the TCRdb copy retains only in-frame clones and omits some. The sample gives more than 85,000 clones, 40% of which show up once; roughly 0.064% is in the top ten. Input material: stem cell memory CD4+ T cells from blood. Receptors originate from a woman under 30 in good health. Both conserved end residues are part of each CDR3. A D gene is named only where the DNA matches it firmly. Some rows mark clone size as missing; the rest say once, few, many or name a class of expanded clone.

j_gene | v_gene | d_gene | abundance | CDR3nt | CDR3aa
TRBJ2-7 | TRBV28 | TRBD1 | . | TGTGCCAGCAGTTTCGCGGGACAGGGGGTACACGAGCAGTACTTC | CASSFAGQGVHEQYF
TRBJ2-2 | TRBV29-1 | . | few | TGCAGCGCGCGAACGGGAAGAAACACCGGGGAGCTGTTTTTT | CSARTGRNTGELFF
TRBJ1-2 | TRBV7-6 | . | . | TGTGCCAGCAGCACACGGGGGGGCAGATTTAACTATGGCTACACCTTC | CASSTRGGRFNYGYTF
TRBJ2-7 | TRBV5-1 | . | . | TGCGCCAGCAGCTGGGAACGGACAGGAGGGTACGAGCAGTACTTC | CASSWERTGGYEQYF
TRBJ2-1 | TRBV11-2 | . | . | TGTGCCAGCAGCTTGGACAGATCCAATGAGCAGTTCTTC | CASSLDRSNEQFF
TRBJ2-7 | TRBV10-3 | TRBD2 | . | TGTGCCATCAGTGAGTCTAGCGGGAAAGTCGACGAGCAGTACTTC | CAISESSGKVDEQYF
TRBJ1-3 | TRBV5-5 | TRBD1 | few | TGTGCCAGCAGCTTGGGGCACAGGGGACCGGGCGGAAACACCATATATTTT | CASSLGHRGPGGNTIYF
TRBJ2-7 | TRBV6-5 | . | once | TGTGCCAGCAGTTACTCTACAGGTGCGGCCTACGAGCAGTACTTC | CASSYSTGAAYEQYF
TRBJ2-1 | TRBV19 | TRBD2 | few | TGTGCCAGTAGAAGACTAGCGGGAGGGCCTGTCGATGAGCAGTTCTTC | CASRRLAGGPVDEQFF
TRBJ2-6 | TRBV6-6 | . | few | TGTGCCAGCAGTAAACAGGGATTTACGGGGGCCAACGTCCTGACTTTC | CASSKQGFTGANVLTF
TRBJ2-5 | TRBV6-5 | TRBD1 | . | TGTGCCAGCAGTTCAATACAGGGGGCAAGAGCCCAGTACTTC | CASSSIQGARAQYF
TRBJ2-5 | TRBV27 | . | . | TGTGCCAGCAGTTCCCCGGGAAGGATGTACTTC | CASSSPGRMYF
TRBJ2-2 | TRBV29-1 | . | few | TGCAGCGTTGATTCCATTTACACCGGGGAGCTGTTTTTT | CSVDSIYTGELFF
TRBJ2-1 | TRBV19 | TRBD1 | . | TGTGCCAGTAGTATGCATCTAAGACAGGGAACTTACAATGAGCAGTTCTTC | CASSMHLRQGTYNEQFF
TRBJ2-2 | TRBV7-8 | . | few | TGTGCCAGCAGCTTGGGGGGCACCGGGGAGCTGTTTTTT | CASSLGGTGELFF
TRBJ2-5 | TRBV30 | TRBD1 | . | TGTGCCTGGAGTGCCGGGACAGGGGGAAAAGAGACCCAGTACTTC | CAWSAGTGGKETQYF
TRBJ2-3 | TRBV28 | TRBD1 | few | TGTGCCAGCAGTTCGGGACAGGGGGTCGATACGCAGTATTTT | CASSSGQGVDTQYF
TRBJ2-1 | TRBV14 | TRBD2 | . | TGTGCCAGCAGCCAAGGGGGAGTTGGACTAGCCCTCAATGAGCAGTTCTTC | CASSQGGVGLALNEQFF
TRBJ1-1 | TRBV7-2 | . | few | TGTGCCAGCAGCATGGACAGGAACACTGAAGCTTTCTTT | CASSMDRNTEAFF
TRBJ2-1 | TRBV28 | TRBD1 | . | TGTGCCAGCATTAACCAGGGGGCGGCCTACAATGAGCAGTTCTTC | CASINQGAAYNEQFF
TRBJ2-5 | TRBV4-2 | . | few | TGTGCCAGCAGCCAGTCCAGGGAAGGAGAGACCCAGTACTTC | CASSQSREGETQYF
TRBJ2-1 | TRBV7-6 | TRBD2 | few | TGTGCCAGCAGGAGTAGCGGGAGGGCCACGAATGAGCAGTTCTTC | CASRSSGRATNEQFF
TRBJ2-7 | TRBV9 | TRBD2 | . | TGTGCCAGCAGCGTTTTAGCGGGAGCCGACGAGCAGTACTTC | CASSVLAGADEQYF
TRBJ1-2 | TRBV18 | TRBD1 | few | TGTGCCAGCTCACGGGGGACAGCCGGGGCTGGCTACACCTTC | CASSRGTAGAGYTF
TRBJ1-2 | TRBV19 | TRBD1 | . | TGTGCCAGTAGTATAGATCGGGGGACAGGGATTGGCTACACCTTC | CASSIDRGTGIGYTF
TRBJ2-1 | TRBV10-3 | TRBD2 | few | TGTGCCATCAGTGGATCTAGCGGCATATACATCAATGAGCAGTTCTTC | CAISGSSGIYINEQFF
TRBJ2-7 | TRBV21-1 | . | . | TGTGCCAGCAGCAAAGTCAGGGAAGGGGTCGAGCAGTACTTC | CASSKVREGVEQYF
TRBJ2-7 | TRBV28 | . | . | TGTGCCAGCAGCGGGGGACAGCCCTACGAGCAGTACTTC | CASSGGQPYEQYF
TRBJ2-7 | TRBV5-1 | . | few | TGCGCCAGCAGCTTGCGAAGTGTTTACTCCGAGCAGTACTTC | CASSLRSVYSEQYF
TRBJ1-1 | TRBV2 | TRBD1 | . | TGTGCCAGTTGGGCCCGGACAGGGAGAACTGAAGCTTTCTTT | CASWARTGRTEAFF
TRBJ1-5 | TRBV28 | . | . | TGTGCCAGCAGTTTAGGGGGCCCCACCGGTCAGCCCCAGCATTTT | CASSLGGPTGQPQHF
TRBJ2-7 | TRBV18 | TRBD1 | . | TGTGCCAGCTCACAAGACAACCGGGACAGGCGCGAGCAGTACTTC | CASSQDNRDRREQYF
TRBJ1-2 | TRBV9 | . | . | TGTGCCAGCAGCGTAGGGGCACTAGCTAACTATGGCTACACCTTC | CASSVGALANYGYTF
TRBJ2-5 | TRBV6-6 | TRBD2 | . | TGTGCCAGCACCATGGGGGATAGCGGGAGGATAGAGACCCAGTACTTC | CASTMGDSGRIETQYF
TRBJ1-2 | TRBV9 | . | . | TGTGCCAGCAGCTCAGAGGGCCACTATGGCTACACCTTC | CASSSEGHYGYTF
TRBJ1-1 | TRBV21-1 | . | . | TGTGCCAGCAGCAAAGCGGAGGGGTTCGCTGAAGCTTTCTTT | CASSKAEGFAEAFF
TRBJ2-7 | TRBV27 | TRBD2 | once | TGTGCCAGCAGTTTCCGCCGGACTAGCGGGAGCCGCTACGAGCAGTACTTC | CASSFRRTSGSRYEQYF